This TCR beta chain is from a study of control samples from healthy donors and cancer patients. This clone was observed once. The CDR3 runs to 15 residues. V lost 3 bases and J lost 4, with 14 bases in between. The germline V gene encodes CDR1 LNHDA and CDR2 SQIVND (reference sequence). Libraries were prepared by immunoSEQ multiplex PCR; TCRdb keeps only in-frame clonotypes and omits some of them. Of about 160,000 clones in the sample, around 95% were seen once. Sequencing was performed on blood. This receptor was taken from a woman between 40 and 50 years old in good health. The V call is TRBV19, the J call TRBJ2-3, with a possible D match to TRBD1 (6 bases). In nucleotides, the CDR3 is TGTGCCAGTAGTATGCTACAGGGTTCCTCAGATACGCAGTATTTT. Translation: CASSMLQGSSDTQYF.